This T cell receptor beta chain comes out of a study of CD8 T cells in ankylosing spondylitis. The CDR3 runs 16 residues. Germline CDR1 and CDR2: SGHAT and FQNNGV. The V and J ends lost 5 bases and 0 bases respectively, with 15 bases between them. TCRdb redid the calling of the 5' RACE reads with MiXCR, one entry per CDR3 protein. Of 150,000 to 200,000 distinct CDR3 sequences listed, 18% are singletons. This clonotype was counted many times. The sequence derives from a male donor under 35 with ankylosing spondylitis or in good health (not recorded which). Sequencing used blood, either unsorted or a sorted T cell fraction (not recorded which). V gene TRBV11-2 combines with J gene TRBJ2-3; D is perhaps TRBD2 (5 bases). The CDR3 nucleotides are TGTGCCAGCAGCATCTACAGCGGACTCAGCACAGATACGCAGTATTTT. It translates to CASSIYSGLSTDTQYF.